The T cell receptor (beta chain) described here comes from a study of blood T cell repertoires in COVID-19. Overall study: PBMCs, B-cell-depleted T cells, or T cells provided the cDNA or gDNA that made up the material.

Sequenced by immunoSEQ multiplex PCR; TCRdb stores in-frame clones only, minus some. This table has more than 45,000 clones, about 90% appearing once. Material: peripheral blood. The origin of this receptor is a man aged 55 to 70 with acute or convalescent COVID-19.

CDR3 nucleotide sequence: TGTGCCAGCAGCTTAACACTTTCCTTGGACAGGGGGGGTGGAAACACCATATATTTT. Its translation is CASSLTLSLDRGGGNTIYF. This chain links TRBV7-2 with TRBJ1-3; 10 nucleotides line up with TRBD1. Germline CDR1 reads SGHTA; CDR2 reads FQGNSA. The ends lost 2 bases at V and 3 bases at J; junction bases unmatched: 13. The CDR3 sequence is 19 residues long.